The rows below give T cell receptor beta chains drawn from one sample of a study of blood T cell repertoires in COVID-19. This table comes from immunoSEQ multiplex PCR, and its TCRdb copy is limited to in-frame clones, with some not included. The table records just over 250,000 clones, about 87% of them present only once. Specimen: peripheral blood. The receptor set was obtained from a man aged 55 to 70 who had recovered from COVID-19. Each CDR3 is given with its conserved first and last residue.

J gene | V gene | CDR3 protein
TRBJ1-6 | TRBV14 | CASSQGLNSPLHF
TRBJ2-5 | TRBV4-1 | CASSRTDNSNGETQYF
TRBJ2-5 | TRBV9 | CASSVTSGGPIKETQYF
TRBJ1-5 | TRBV30 | CAWSSRFTSNQPQHF
TRBJ2-1 | TRBV6-5 | CASSYSQAGSYNEQFF
TRBJ1-3 | TRBV18 | CASSPGPYSGNTIYF
TRBJ2-5 | TRBV4-1 | CASSEWLPREETQYF
TRBJ1-1 | TRBV7-9 | CASSLEQVTEAFF
TRBJ2-5 | TRBV5-1 | CASSWDRRGTGGETQYF
TRBJ1-5 | TRBV3-1/TRBV3-2 | CASSQDHRAGRGPQHF
TRBJ1-3 | TRBV5-6 | CASSAGLNSGNTIYF
TRBJ2-7 | TRBV4-1 | CASSQGTSGGLLYYEQYF
TRBJ1-1 | TRBV5-1 | CASSREGEVTEAFF
TRBJ1-2 | TRBV19 | CASRSQVGGANYGYTF
TRBJ2-1 | TRBV7-6 | CASSLVPPHSSGRGGDNEQFF
TRBJ1-2 | TRBV6-1 | CASSEDVAVF
TRBJ1-4 | TRBV5-6 | CASSWGVATNEKLFF
TRBJ1-1 | TRBV7-9 | CASSLGGANTEAFF
TRBJ1-2 | TRBV27 | CASSLDRVRSGYTF
TRBJ1-1 | TRBV7-2 | CASSSDRERPGNTEAFF
TRBJ2-7 | TRBV6-1 | CASSESYEQYF
TRBJ2-3 | TRBV11-2 | CASSLEGGLADTQYF
TRBJ1-2 | TRBV6-1 | CASSELGQGVYGYTF
TRBJ2-3 | TRBV4-2 | CASSQEVTSGGARDTQYF
TRBJ2-7 | TRBV6-1 | CASREKRTGVSYEQYF
TRBJ1-2 | TRBV7-8 | CASTQRGQGYNGYTF
TRBJ1-2 | TRBV3-1/TRBV3-2 | CASSQNRRGTNYGYTF
TRBJ2-5 | TRBV7-2 | CASSVTGTSGETQYF
TRBJ2-2 | TRBV7-3 | CASSPYGTNTGELFF
TRBJ1-5 | TRBV2 | CASSDTGLGNQPQHF
TRBJ1-5 | TRBV19 | CASSLPEGPQHF
TRBJ1-3 | TRBV5-1 | CASRTGTDVSGNTIYF
TRBJ2-5 | TRBV25-1 | CASSESGQGKQTQYF
TRBJ2-5 | TRBV6-4 | CASRIAGAQETQYF
TRBJ2-1 | TRBV5-6 | CASRSRGGPTRSYNEQFF
TRBJ2-1 | TRBV15 | CATSKHPGQGSYNEQFF
TRBJ1-5 | TRBV7-6 | CASSSGTGGNQPQHF
TRBJ2-5 | TRBV7-9 | CASSLAVRPRETQYF
TRBJ2-3 | TRBV6-5 | CASSGQFTDTQYF
TRBJ2-4 | TRBV15 | CATSSGEGGPKNIQYF
TRBJ1-2 | TRBV9 | CASSERGRDYGYTF
TRBJ2-4 | TRBV14 | CASSPGLYSRDIQYF
TRBJ2-7 | TRBV6-5 | CASSRQGAPGYEQYF
TRBJ2-3 | TRBV11-1 | CASSLMKGMGTDTQYF
TRBJ2-3 | TRBV15 | CATSTSGGLDTQYF
TRBJ2-2 | TRBV10-1 | CASSADRVGTGELFF
TRBJ1-4 | TRBV24-1 | CATSEGGLTNEKLFF
TRBJ1-5 | TRBV12-5 | CASGLGEGSQPQHF
TRBJ2-3 | TRBV7-6 | CASSSLAGGITDTQYF
TRBJ2-7 | TRBV6-5 | CASSYELAGPYEQYF
TRBJ2-5 | TRBV3-1/TRBV3-2 | CASSQDSGQQETQYF
TRBJ2-3 | TRBV5-4 | CASSFRTSSTDTQYF
TRBJ2-1 | TRBV29-1 | CSVRTGSSYNEQFF
TRBJ1-1 | TRBV7-2 | CASSFQGFVSTEAFF
TRBJ2-7 | TRBV7-2 | CASSGGGVTYEQYF
TRBJ1-2 | TRBV6-5 | CASTEGANYGYTF